This section outlines one TCR beta chain sequence together with its context. The antigen is undetermined. The record originates from a study of CD8+CD57+ T cells in acquired aplastic anemia. Study-level information: When averaged, DNA from sorted CD4+ and CD8+ cells came to about 3 ug.

The CDR3 is 15 residues long. Germline V gene sequence: CDR1 SNHLY, CDR2 FYNNEI. The V gene lost 9 bases and the J gene lost 7 bases, with 19 bases spanning the gap. All patients picked for sequencing had shown, by flow cytometry, an expansion of CD8+CD57+ cells. The patients, all of them, had severe acquired aplastic anemia. Genomic DNA provided the template from which TCR beta VDJ and CDR3 profiles were obtained. TCRdb called the reads again in MiXCR, with one record for every CDR3 protein. The sample consists of some 200,000 distinct CDR3 sequences, less than 60% of them appearing once. Study-level findings and limits: Patients and controls shared roughly 31 CD8+ CDR3 sequences, highly expressed in patients.

Material: sorted CD4+, CD8+, or CD8+CD57+ T cells (not recorded which) from PBMCs. The TCR sequence derives from a human donor with aplastic anemia. This sequence joins TRBV2 and TRBJ1-6; tentative D call: TRBD1 (5 bases). The CDR3 reads CASRTWGRENSPLHF. CDR3 bases: TGTGCCAGTAGGACCTGGGGCAGGGAGAATTCACCCCTCCACTTT. Based on the CDR3 plus reference TRBV2 and TRBJ1-6, the full variable domain is EPEVTQTPSHQVTQMGQEVILRCVPISNHLYFYWYRQILGQKVEFLVSFYNNEISEKSEIFDDQFSVERPDGSNFTLKIRSTKLEDSAMYFCASRTWGRENSPLHFGNGTRLTVT.